The clone carrying this T cell receptor beta chain was detected only a few times. The record originates from a study of shared clonotypes between healthy human individuals. Study-wide context: The study used three CD4 naive, three CD4 memory, two CD8 naive and one CD8 memory plate per donor.

The method was immunoSEQ multiplex PCR; TCRdb's version includes in-frame clones alone and lacks a portion of them. The table includes roughly 170,000 clones, approximately 62% detected once. This CDR3 spans 14 amino acids. J gave up 15 bases and V 0 bases, and 9 bases lay outside the gene matches. Germline V gives CDR1 SGHDN, CDR2 FVKESK. The source material was memory CD4+ T cells sorted from blood. The subset here: CD45RA-negative fraction. The chain is built from TRBV14 and TRBJ2-3; 10 nucleotides match TRBD2. This TCR was recovered from a young man in good health. The CDR3 loop is CASSQDSSSGSIYF. In DNA, the CDR3 is TGTGCCAGCAGCCAAGATTCGTCTAGCGGGAGTATTTATTTT.